These T cell receptor beta chains were read from a single sample in a study of blood T cell repertoires in COVID-19. Repertoires were generated with immunoSEQ multiplex PCR, while TCRdb's copy carries only in-frame clones and drops some. The sample holds 150,000 or so clones, approximately 88% seen once. Sequenced material: peripheral blood. The receptors derive from a woman between 55 and 75 years old with acute or convalescent COVID-19. Each CDR3 is given without its conserved first and last residue. Fields, in order: V gene, J gene, CDR3 protein.

TRBV7-2	TRBJ2-3	ASSLRPSGGASTDTQY
TRBV15	TRBJ1-2	ATSRDKDRVWGYT
TRBV7-3	TRBJ2-7	ASSLRGGHPSYEQY
TRBV20-1	TRBJ1-1	SASRGQNTEAF
TRBV7-2	TRBJ1-2	ASSLGPEREGYT
TRBV4-1	TRBJ1-2	ASSQDRGRGYGYT
TRBV6-6	TRBJ1-1	ASSYDVRGQAEAF
TRBV24-1	TRBJ1-4	ATSDQGCNEKLF
TRBV11-3	TRBJ2-7	ASSPRQGGYEQY
TRBV4-3	TRBJ2-5	ASSQDTGLAGGPETQY
TRBV30	TRBJ1-5	AWNSGGSQPQH
TRBV27	TRBJ1-1	ASSLDRVGTEAF
TRBV11-2	TRBJ1-4	ASSRQGRRTNEKLF
TRBV19	TRBJ1-2	ASSEDRKNYGYT
TRBV7-3	TRBJ1-1	ASSLKDSPNTEAF
TRBV4-1	TRBJ2-1	ASSQGTQAGVRYNEQF